This note documents a single T cell receptor beta chain sequence. Its antigen remains unknown. Sequencing ends 3 residues short of the CDR3 end; the germline J gene provides the rest. V dropped 9 bases and J dropped 2; count of bases not matched to a gene: 12. Germline V gene data show CDR1 as SNHLY and CDR2 as FYNNEI. This CDR3 is 16 amino acids long. Here immunoSEQ multiplex PCR was the method, and the copy in TCRdb shows in-frame clones only, minus some. Seen in this sample are some 30,000 clones; the ten most common clones hold 4.3%. The record originates from a study of T cells in women clearing cervical HPV infection. Overall study context: HLA type could not be excluded as a confounder.

Study conclusions and caveats: TRBV6-7 relative abundance averaged roughly 0.1% in cases and about 0.15% in controls. Richness plus V gene abundances separated cases from controls with AUC roughly 0.83. Unknown T-cell numbers per sample may underlie the richness differences.

This TCR derives from a woman aged 18 to 75 with a cervical HPV16 infection that either progressed to CIN3+ or cleared (not recorded which). The source material was blood buffy coat. The V and J genes are TRBV2 and TRBJ2-7, with 11 bases matching TRBD1. The covered CDR3 bases are TGTGCCAGGGGAGATAGAGGGACAGGGGGGACCTACGAG. This gives the protein CARGDRGTGGTYE. Given in full, the CDR3 is CARGDRGTGGTYEQYF.